Listed here is a single T cell receptor beta chain. Its antigen remains unknown. The germline V gene encodes CDR1 SGHDT and CDR2 YYEEEE. Trimming took off 5 bases at V and 0 bases at J, with 29 bases between the two ends. This CDR3 has 20 amino acids. This sample stems from a study of T cell repertoires in cytomegalovirus infection. Across the study: Shared public TCR beta signatures pointed to both CMV infection and a matching HLA type. Points from the study as a whole: HLA-C-restricted, CMV-specific TCR beta clonotypes were dominant ex vivo.

TCRdb re-called the reads through MiXCR, storing one row per CDR3 protein. The sample has 85,000 to 130,000 distinct CDR3 sequences; roughly a quarter are singletons. The clonotype was recovered from a human donor in good health (CMV status not recorded). Some clones in this sample may be carry-over from other donors' samples. The chain has TRBV5-6 and TRBJ2-5; D might be TRBD1 (6 bases). The specimen was CD8+ T cells from PBMCs. The CDR3, as DNA: TGTGCCAGCAGAGAATCAGGGGATGTGGTCAGAAAAACATACCAAGAGACCCAGTACTTC. Protein: CASRESGDVVRKTYQETQYF.